This T cell receptor (beta chain) was observed in a study of T cell responses to AZD1222 COVID-19 vaccine. Clones were sequenced by immunoSEQ multiplex PCR, and TCRdb holds only the in-frame ones, with some missing. Of 150,000 to 200,000 clones in the sample, 90% are singletons; the top ten hold about 2.6%. Broader study findings: CD4 TCRs linked to vaccination spanned spike, dominating at 160-218 and 743-854. No repertoire was sampled before or during the peak T cell response, only after it.

A note on this clone: Its antigen is not known.

CDR1 is MNHEY, CDR2 SVGAGI, per germline. V was cut by 4 bases and J by 6 bases, with 15 bases left in between. CDR3 length: 14 residues. The material was peripheral blood, obtained on day 0 of AZD1222 vaccination. This clonotype originated in an adult in good health. The genes are TRBV6-5 and TRBJ1-2; D unclear. Here the CDR3 reads CASSLVPQRNGYTF. The CDR3 nucleotides are TGTGCCAGCAGTTTGGTGCCCCAGAGGAATGGCTACACCTTC.